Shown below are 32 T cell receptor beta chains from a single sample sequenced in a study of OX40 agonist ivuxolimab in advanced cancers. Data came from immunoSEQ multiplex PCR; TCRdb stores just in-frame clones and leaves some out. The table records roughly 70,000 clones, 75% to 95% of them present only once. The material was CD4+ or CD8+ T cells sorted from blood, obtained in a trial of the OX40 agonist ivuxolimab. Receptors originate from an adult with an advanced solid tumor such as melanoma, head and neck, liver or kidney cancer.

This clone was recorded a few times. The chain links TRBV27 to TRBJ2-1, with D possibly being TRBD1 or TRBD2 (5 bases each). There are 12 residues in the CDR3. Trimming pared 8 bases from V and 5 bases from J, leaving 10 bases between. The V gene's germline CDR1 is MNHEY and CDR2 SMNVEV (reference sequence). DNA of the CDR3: TGTGCCAGCGGGACCTATAACAATGAGCAGTTCTTC. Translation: CASGTYNNEQFF.

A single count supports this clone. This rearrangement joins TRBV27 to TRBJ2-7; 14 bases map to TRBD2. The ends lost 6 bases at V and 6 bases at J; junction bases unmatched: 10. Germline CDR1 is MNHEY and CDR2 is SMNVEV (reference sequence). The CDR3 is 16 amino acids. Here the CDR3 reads CASRPIGLAGGSEQYF. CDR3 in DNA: TGTGCCAGCAGACCCATCGGACTAGCGGGAGGTAGCGAGCAGTACTTC.

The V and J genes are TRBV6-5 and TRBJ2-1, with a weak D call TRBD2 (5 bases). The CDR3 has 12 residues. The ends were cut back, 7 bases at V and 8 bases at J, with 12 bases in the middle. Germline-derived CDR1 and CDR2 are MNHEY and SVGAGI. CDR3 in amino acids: CASNPPGDEQFF. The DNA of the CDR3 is TGTGCCAGCAACCCACCCGGGGATGAGCAGTTCTTC.

CDR3 region: CASSLLAGGRQETQYF. The CDR3 DNA reads as TGCGCCAGCAGCTTGTTAGCGGGGGGGCGGCAAGAGACCCAGTACTTC. The chain recombines TRBV5-1 with TRBJ2-5, with 11 bases identical to TRBD2. Trimming removed 1 base from V and 2 bases from J; junction bases left unmatched: 4. This CDR3 region has 16 residues. From germline, CDR1 is SGHRS and CDR2 YFSETQ.

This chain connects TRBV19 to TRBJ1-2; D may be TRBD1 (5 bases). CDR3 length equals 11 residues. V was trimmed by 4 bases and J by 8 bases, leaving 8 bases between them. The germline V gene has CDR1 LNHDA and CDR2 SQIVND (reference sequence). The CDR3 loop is CASSTGKGYTF. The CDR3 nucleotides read TGTGCCAGTAGTACAGGGAAAGGCTACACCTTC.

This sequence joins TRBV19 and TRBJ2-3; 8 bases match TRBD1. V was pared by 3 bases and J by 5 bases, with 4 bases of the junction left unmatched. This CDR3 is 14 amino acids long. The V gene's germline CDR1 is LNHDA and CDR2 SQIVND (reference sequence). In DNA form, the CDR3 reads TGTGCCAGTAGTATCTCCAGGGGGCAAGATACGCAGTATTTT. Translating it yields CASSISRGQDTQYF. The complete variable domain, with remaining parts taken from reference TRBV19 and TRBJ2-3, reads DGGITQSPKYLFRKEGQNVTLSCEQNLNHDAMYWYRQDPGQGLRLIYYSQIVNDFQKGDIAEGYSVSREKKESFPLTVTSAQKNPTAFYLCASSISRGQDTQYFGPGTRLTVL.

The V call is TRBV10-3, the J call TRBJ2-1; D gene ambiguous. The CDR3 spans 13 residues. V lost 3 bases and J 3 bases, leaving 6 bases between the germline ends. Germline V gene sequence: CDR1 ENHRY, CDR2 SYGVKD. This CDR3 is CAISDDNYNEQFF. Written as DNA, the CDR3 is TGTGCCATCAGTGACGACAACTACAATGAGCAGTTCTTC.

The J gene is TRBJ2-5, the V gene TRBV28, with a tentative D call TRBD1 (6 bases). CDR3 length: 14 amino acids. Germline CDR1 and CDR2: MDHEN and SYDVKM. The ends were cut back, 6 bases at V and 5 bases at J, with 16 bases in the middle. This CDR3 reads CASSLSGVRETQYF. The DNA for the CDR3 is TGTGCCAGCAGCCTTTCAGGGGTCCGGGAGACCCAGTACTTC.

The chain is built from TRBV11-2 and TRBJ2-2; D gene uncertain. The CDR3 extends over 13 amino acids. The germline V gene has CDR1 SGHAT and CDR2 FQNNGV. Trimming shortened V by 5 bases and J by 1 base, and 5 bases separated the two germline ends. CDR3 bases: TGTGCCAGCAGCGCGTTGAACACCGGGGAGCTGTTTTTT. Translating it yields CASSALNTGELFF.

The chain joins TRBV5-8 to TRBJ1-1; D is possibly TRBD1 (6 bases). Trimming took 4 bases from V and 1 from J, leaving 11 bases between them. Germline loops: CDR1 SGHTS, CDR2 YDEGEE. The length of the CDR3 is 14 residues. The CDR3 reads CASSHQGPNTEAFF. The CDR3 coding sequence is TGTGCCAGCAGCCATCAGGGGCCGAACACTGAAGCTTTCTTT.

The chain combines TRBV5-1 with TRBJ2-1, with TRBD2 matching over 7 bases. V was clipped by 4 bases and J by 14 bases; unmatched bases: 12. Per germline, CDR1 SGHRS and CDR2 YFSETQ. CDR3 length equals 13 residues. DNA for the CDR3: TGCGCCAGCAGCAGCGGGGCCGGACCTGGGGAGTTCTTC. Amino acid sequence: CASSSGAGPGEFF.

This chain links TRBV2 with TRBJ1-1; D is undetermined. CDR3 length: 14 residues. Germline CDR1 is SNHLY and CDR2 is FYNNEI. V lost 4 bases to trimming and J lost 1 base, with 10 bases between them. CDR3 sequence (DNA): TGTGCCAGCAGTGGGCAGCAGGAGAACACTGAAGCTTTCTTT. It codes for CASSGQQENTEAFF.

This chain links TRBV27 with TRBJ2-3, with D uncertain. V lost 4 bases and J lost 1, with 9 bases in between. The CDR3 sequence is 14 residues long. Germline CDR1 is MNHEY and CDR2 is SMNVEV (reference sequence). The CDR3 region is CASSYTAGTDTQYF. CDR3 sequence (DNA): TGTGCCAGCAGTTACACGGCGGGCACAGATACGCAGTATTTT.

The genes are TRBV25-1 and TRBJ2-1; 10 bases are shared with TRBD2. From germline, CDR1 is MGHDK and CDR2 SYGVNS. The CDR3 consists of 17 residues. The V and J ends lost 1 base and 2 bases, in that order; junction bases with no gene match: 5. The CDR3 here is CASSESFLAGAYNEQFF. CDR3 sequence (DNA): TGTGCCAGCAGTGAATCATTCCTAGCGGGGGCCTACAATGAGCAGTTCTTC.

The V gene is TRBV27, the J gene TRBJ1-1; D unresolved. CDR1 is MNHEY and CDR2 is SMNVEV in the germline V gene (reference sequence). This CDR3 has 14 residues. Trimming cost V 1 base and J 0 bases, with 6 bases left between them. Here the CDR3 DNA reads TGTGCCAGCAGTTTATTTAGTGTGAACACTGAAGCTTTCTTT. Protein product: CASSLFSVNTEAFF.

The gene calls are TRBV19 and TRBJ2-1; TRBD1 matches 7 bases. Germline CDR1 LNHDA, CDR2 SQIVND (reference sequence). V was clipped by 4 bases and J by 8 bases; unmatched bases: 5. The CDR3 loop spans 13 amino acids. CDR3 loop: CASSNDRVDEQFF. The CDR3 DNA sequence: TGTGCCAGTAGTAACGACAGGGTTGATGAGCAGTTCTTC.

The CDR3 DNA reads as TGCAGTGCTCCGGGACAGCTGGTTGTGACCTTC. It encodes CSAPGQLVVTF. The gene calls are TRBV20-1 and TRBJ1-2; 7 bases map to TRBD1. The germline CDR1 and CDR2 sequences are DFQATT and SNEGSKA (reference sequence). V trimming: 5 bases; J trimming: 14 bases; junction bases outside the gene matches: 11. The length of the CDR3 is 11 residues.

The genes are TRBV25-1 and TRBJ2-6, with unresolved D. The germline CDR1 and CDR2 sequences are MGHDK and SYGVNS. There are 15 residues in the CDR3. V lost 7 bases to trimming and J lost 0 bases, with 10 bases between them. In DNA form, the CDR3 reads TGTGCCAGCACCTCTACAAACTCTGGGGCCAACGTCCTGACTTTC. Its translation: CASTSTNSGANVLTF. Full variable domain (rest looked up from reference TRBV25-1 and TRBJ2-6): EADIYQTPRYLVIGTGKKITLECSQTMGHDKMYWYQQDPGMELHLIHYSYGVNSTEKGDLSSESTVSRIRTEHFPLTLESARPSHTSQYLCASTSTNSGANVLTFGAGSRLTVL.

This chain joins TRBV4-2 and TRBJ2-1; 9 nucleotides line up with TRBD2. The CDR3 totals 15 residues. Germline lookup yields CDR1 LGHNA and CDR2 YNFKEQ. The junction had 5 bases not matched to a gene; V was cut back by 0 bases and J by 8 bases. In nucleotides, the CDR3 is TGTGCCAGCAGCCAAGAAAAGTTAGCGGGAGATGAGCAGTTCTTC. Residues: CASSQEKLAGDEQFF.

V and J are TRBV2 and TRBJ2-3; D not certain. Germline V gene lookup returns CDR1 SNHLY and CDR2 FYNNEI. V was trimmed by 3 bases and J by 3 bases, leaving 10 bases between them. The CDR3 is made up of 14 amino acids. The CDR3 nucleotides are TGTGCCAGCAGTGATCGGTCCTTTACAGATACGCAGTATTTT. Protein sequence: CASSDRSFTDTQYF.

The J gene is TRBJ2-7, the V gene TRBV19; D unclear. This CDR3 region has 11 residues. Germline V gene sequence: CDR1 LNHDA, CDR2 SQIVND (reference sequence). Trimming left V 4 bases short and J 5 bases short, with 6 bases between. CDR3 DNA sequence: TGTGCCAGTAGTAACGCCCACGAGCAGTACTTC. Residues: CASSNAHEQYF. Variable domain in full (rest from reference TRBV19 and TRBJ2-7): DGGITQSPKYLFRKEGQNVTLSCEQNLNHDAMYWYRQDPGQGLRLIYYSQIVNDFQKGDIAEGYSVSREKKESFPLTVTSAQKNPTAFYLCASSNAHEQYFGPGTRLTVT.

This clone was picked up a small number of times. CDR3 nucleotides: TGTGCCAGCAGTCTTCTATCGGGGGGGACCCAGTACTTC. It yields the protein CASSLLSGGTQYF. This rearrangement joins TRBV27 to TRBJ2-5, with 7 bases matching TRBD2. The CDR3 runs 13 residues. After removal of 5 bases from V and 7 bases from J, the junction contained 7 bases not matched to a gene. Per the germline V gene, CDR1 is MNHEY and CDR2 is SMNVEV (reference sequence).

CDR3 in amino acids: CASSYSGTGSDEQFF. The CDR3 DNA reads as TGTGCCAGCAGTTATAGCGGGACAGGGAGCGATGAGCAGTTCTTC. The J gene is TRBJ2-1, the V gene TRBV6-5; TRBD1 might be the D (9 bases). The germline V gene encodes CDR1 MNHEY and CDR2 SVGAGI. This CDR3 spans 15 amino acids. V was clipped by 3 bases and J by 8 bases, with 17 bases between them.

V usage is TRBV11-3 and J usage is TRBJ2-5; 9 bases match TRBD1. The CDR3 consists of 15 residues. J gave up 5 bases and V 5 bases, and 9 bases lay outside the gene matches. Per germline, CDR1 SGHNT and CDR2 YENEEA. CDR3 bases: TGTGCCAGCAGCCCCTACAGGGGGCCGGGGGAGACCCAGTACTTC. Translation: CASSPYRGPGETQYF.

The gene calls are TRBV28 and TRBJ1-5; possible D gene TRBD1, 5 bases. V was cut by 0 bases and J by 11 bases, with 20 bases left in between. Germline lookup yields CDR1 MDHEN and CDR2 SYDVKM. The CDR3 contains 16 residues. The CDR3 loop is CASSLWAGSGEGAQHF. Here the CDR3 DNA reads TGTGCCAGCAGTTTATGGGCAGGGTCGGGCGAGGGAGCCCAGCATTTT. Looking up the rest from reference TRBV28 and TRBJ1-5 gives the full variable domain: DVKVTQSSRYLVKRTGEKVFLECVQDMDHENMFWYRQDPGLGLRLIYFSYDVKMKEKGDIPEGYSVSREKKERFSLILESASTNQTSMYLCASSLWAGSGEGAQHFGDGTRLSIL.

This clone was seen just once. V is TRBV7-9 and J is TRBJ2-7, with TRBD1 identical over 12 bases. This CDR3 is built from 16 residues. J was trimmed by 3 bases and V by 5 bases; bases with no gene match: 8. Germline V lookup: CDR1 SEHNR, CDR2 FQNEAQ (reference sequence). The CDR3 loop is CASSPGQGAAFYEQYF. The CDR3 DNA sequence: TGTGCCAGCAGCCCGGGACAGGGGGCCGCTTTCTACGAGCAGTACTTC.

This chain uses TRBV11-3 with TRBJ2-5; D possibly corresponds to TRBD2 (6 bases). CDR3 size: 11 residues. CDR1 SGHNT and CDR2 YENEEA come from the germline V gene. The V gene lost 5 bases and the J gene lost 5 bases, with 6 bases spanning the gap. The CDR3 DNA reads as TGTGCCAGCAGCCGGGGGGAGACCCAGTACTTC. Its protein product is CASSRGETQYF.

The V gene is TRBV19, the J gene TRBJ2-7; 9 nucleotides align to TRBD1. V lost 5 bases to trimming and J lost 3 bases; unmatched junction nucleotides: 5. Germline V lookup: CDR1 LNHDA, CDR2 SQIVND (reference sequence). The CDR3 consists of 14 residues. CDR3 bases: TGTGCCAGTAGTGCCGGGACAGGGTACTACGAGCAGTACTTC. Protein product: CASSAGTGYYEQYF.

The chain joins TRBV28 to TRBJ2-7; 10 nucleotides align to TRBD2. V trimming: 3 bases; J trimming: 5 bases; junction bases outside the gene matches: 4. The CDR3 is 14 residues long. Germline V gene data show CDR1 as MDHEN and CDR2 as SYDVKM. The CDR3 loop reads CASSFGTSAHEQYF. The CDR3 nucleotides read TGTGCCAGCAGTTTTGGGACTAGCGCGCACGAGCAGTACTTC.

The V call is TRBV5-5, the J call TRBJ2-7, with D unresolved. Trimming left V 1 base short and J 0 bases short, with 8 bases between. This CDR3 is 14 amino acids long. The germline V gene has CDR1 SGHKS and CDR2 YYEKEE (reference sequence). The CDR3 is CASSLTGDSYEQYF. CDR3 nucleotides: TGTGCCAGCAGCTTGACTGGTGACTCCTACGAGCAGTACTTC.

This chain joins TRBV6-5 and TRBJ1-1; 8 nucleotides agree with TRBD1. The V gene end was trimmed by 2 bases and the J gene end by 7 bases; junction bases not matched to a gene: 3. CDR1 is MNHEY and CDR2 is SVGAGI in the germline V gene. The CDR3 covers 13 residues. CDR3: CASSYPGGGEAFF. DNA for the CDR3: TGTGCCAGCAGTTACCCAGGGGGCGGTGAAGCTTTCTTT.

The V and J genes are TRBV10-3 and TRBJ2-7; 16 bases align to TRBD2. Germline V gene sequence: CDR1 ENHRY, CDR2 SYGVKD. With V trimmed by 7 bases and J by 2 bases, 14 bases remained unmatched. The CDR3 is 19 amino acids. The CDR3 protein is CAITPDRGTSGRAPYEQYF. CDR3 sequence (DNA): TGTGCCATCACCCCTGACAGGGGGACTAGCGGGAGGGCCCCCTACGAGCAGTACTTC.